A single sample is the source of the 27 T cell receptor beta chains below, sequenced in a study of post-analysis software for immune sequencing data. Antigens of these TCRs are unknown. Findings and limits, study-wide: In patients, TRBV5-6, TRBV5-1 and TRBV20-1 belonged to five or six TRBV segments found more frequently than in controls.

Presence of unique molecular identifiers characterized the TCR beta cDNA libraries. TCRdb recomputed calls from the PCR reads with MiXCR, one row per CDR3 protein. The profile shows roughly 400,000 distinct CDR3 sequences, less than 40% of them singletons. Sequenced: blood. All receptors derive from a girl aged 2 to 9 with multiple sclerosis.

V gene TRBV5-1 combines with J gene TRBJ1-2, with D uncertain. Trimming shortened V by 0 bases and J by 8 bases, and 11 bases separated the two germline ends. The germline V gene encodes CDR1 SGHRS and CDR2 YFSETQ. The CDR3 loop spans 13 amino acids. This CDR3 is CASSLDAGRGYTF. CDR3 in DNA: TGCGCCAGCAGCTTGGATGCCGGGAGAGGCTACACCTTC.

The genes are TRBV25-1 and TRBJ1-2; D not resolved. CDR3 size: 17 residues. CDR1 and CDR2 (germline): MGHDK, SYGVNS. Between the trimmed V and J ends, which lost 3 bases and 3 bases, there was a span of 20 bases. DNA for the CDR3: TGTGCCAGCAGTGATAGCAAGTCATGCGAAAGAGACTATGGCTACACCTTC. This translates into CASSDSKSCERDYGYTF.

The chain carries TRBV28 and TRBJ1-2; TRBD1 is a possible D gene (5 bases). Trimming left V 5 bases short and J 5 bases short, with 18 bases between. There are 15 residues in the CDR3. Germline CDR1 reads MDHEN; CDR2 reads SYDVKM. This chain's CDR3 is CASSIQIGGGYGYTF. The CDR3 DNA reads TGTGCCAGCAGTATCCAGATCGGGGGGGGGTATGGCTACACCTTC.

The chain employs TRBV7-2 and TRBJ2-3, with 9 bases matching TRBD2. The CDR3 is made up of 17 amino acids. V gave up 2 bases and J gave up 0 bases; unmatched junction bases: 6. Germline CDR1 and CDR2: SGHTA and FQGNSA. CDR3 bases: TGTGCCAGCAGCTTACTAGGACTAGCGACCAGCACAGATACGCAGTATTTT. It encodes CASSLLGLATSTDTQYF.

The rearrangement joins TRBV9 to TRBJ2-3; TRBD2 matches at 9 bases. Per the germline V gene, CDR1 is SGDLS and CDR2 is YYNGEE. J was trimmed by 1 base and V by 4 bases; bases with no gene match: 4. The CDR3 loop spans 15 amino acids. DNA of the CDR3: TGTGCCAGCAGCTTCCGACTAGCGGGCACAGATACGCAGTATTTT. It yields the protein CASSFRLAGTDTQYF.

V is TRBV29-1 and J is TRBJ2-5; D is possibly TRBD2 (6 bases). V lost 4 bases and J 3 bases, leaving 9 bases between the germline ends. Looked up from germline, CDR1 is SQVTM and CDR2 is ANQGSEA. CDR3 length: 12 amino acids. CDR3 nucleotide sequence: TGCAGCGTTGGACTAGTGGAAGAGACCCAGTACTTC. Translated, it gives CSVGLVEETQYF.

This clonotype appeared a few times. The CDR3 is CASSIDPGLATDTQYF. In DNA, the CDR3 is TGTGCCAGTAGTATAGACCCGGGACTAGCGACAGATACGCAGTATTTT. The J gene is TRBJ2-3, the V gene TRBV19, with TRBD2 matching over 10 bases. This CDR3 has 16 residues. Germline loops: CDR1 LNHDA, CDR2 SQIVND (reference sequence). The V segment lost 0 bases and the J segment 3 bases; nucleotides outside the gene matches: 3.

The chain is built from TRBV6-5 and TRBJ2-5, with D possibly being TRBD2 (5 bases). The CDR3 totals 15 residues. V lost 7 bases to trimming and J lost 1 base, with 16 bases between them. The germline gives CDR1 MNHEY, CDR2 SVGAGI. The CDR3 sequence: CASMRVAQGQETQYF. CDR3 bases: TGTGCCAGCATGAGGGTGGCTCAAGGCCAAGAGACCCAGTACTTC.

The J gene is TRBJ2-6, the V gene TRBV9, with D unclear. The germline CDR1 and CDR2 sequences are SGDLS and YYNGEE. This CDR3 has 14 residues. Between the trimmed V and J ends, which lost 2 bases and 1 base, there was a span of 4 bases. The CDR3 spells CASSVQSGANVLTF. The CDR3 DNA follows: TGTGCCAGCAGCGTCCAATCTGGGGCCAACGTCCTGACTTTC.

This chain links TRBV3-1 with TRBJ1-1; possibly TRBD1 for D (6 bases). Looked up from germline, CDR1 is LGHDT and CDR2 is YNNKEL (reference sequence). The CDR3 spans 15 residues. V gave up 7 bases and J gave up 1 base, with 16 bases separating them. The CDR3 sequence: CASTPRIQGNTEAFF. CDR3 DNA sequence: TGTGCCAGCACCCCAAGAATACAGGGGAACACTGAAGCTTTCTTT.

The V and J genes are TRBV20-1 and TRBJ2-7; either TRBD1 or TRBD2 may supply D (5 bases each). Trimming left V 1 base short and J 0 bases short, with 19 bases between. CDR3 length equals 17 residues. CDR1 is DFQATT, CDR2 SNEGSKA, per germline (reference sequence). This CDR3 is CSARGGLASLSSYEQYF. In DNA, the CDR3 is TGCAGTGCTAGAGGGGGGTTAGCGTCTCTTAGCTCCTACGAGCAGTACTTC.

This clonotype was seen more than once but under ten times. J is TRBJ2-7 and V is TRBV14; 9 nucleotides match TRBD1. The V and J ends lost 6 bases and 5 bases, in that order; junction bases with no gene match: 5. Germline-derived CDR1 and CDR2 are SGHDN and FVKESK. The CDR3 extends over 13 amino acids. CDR3 loop: CASRGTGHNEQYF. The CDR3 region has the DNA TGTGCCAGCAGGGGGACAGGGCACAACGAGCAGTACTTC.

This chain joins TRBV20-1 and TRBJ2-5, with TRBD2 matching over 8 bases. V lost 4 bases to trimming and J lost 11 bases; unmatched junction nucleotides: 15. Germline V lookup: CDR1 DFQATT, CDR2 SNEGSKA (reference sequence). The CDR3 consists of 14 residues. CDR3 protein: CSANSGMRDNEQYF. The CDR3 nucleotides are TGCAGTGCTAATAGCGGGATGAGAGACAATGAGCAGTACTTC.

The chain employs TRBV7-9 and TRBJ2-3; no clear D gene. The CDR3 contains 13 residues. V gave up 5 bases and J gave up 5 bases, with 11 bases separating them. Looked up from germline, CDR1 is SEHNR and CDR2 is FQNEAQ (reference sequence). CDR3 residues: CASSPQVGDTQYF. The DNA of the CDR3 is TGTGCCAGCAGCCCTCAGGTCGGAGATACGCAGTATTTT.

The chain joins TRBV7-3 to TRBJ2-3; D unresolved. The CDR3 totals 13 residues. V lost 0 bases and J 5 bases, leaving 6 bases between the germline ends. The germline V gene has CDR1 SGHTA and CDR2 FQGTGA. Here the CDR3 reads CASSLTFEDTQYF. DNA for the CDR3: TGTGCCAGCAGCTTAACGTTTGAAGATACGCAGTATTTT.

The rearrangement uses TRBV7-6 and TRBJ2-7; unclear D gene. V was pared by 4 bases and J by 2 bases, with 6 bases between. The CDR3 is made up of 12 amino acids. Germline V gene sequence: CDR1 SGHVS, CDR2 FNYEAQ. The CDR3 coding sequence is TGTGCCAGCAGCTATATGCCCTACGAGCAGTACTTC. Its protein is CASSYMPYEQYF.

The chain combines TRBV28 with TRBJ1-4; 9 bases are a match to TRBD1. This CDR3 region has 19 residues. V lost 3 bases to trimming and J lost 7 bases; unmatched junction nucleotides: 18. CDR1 is MDHEN, CDR2 SYDVKM, per germline. CDR3 nucleotides: TGTGCCAGCAGTTTTATCCCGGGACAGGGATGGGAAATGGGTGAAAAACTGTTTTTT. Translating it yields CASSFIPGQGWEMGEKLFF.

This clonotype has a handful of counts. This chain uses TRBV20-1 with TRBJ2-1; 9 nucleotides agree with TRBD2. V shed 5 bases and J 3 bases; nucleotides not matched to a gene: 8. The CDR3 length is 15 residues. Germline lookup yields CDR1 DFQATT and CDR2 SNEGSKA (reference sequence). Written as DNA, the CDR3 is TGCAGTGCTCCCTCGTTAGCGGGAGTCTACAATGAGCAGTTCTTC. It encodes CSAPSLAGVYNEQFF.

The rearrangement links TRBV19 to TRBJ2-5; D not certain. With 1 base removed from V and 1 base from J, the gap between germline ends came to 4 bases. The CDR3 spans 13 residues. Germline V CDR1 and CDR2: LNHDA, SQIVND (reference sequence). The CDR3 DNA sequence: TGTGCCAGTAGTATAGTTCTCCAAGAGACCCAGTACTTC. Translated: CASSIVLQETQYF.

This chain joins TRBV29-1 and TRBJ1-2; 8 nucleotides agree with TRBD1. Germline V gives CDR1 SQVTM, CDR2 ANQGSEA. Trimming removed 7 bases from V and 5 bases from J; junction bases left unmatched: 6. The CDR3 totals 12 residues. CDR3 coding DNA: TGCAGCGCATTTGGACAGGGTTATGGCTACACCTTC. Encoded protein: CSAFGQGYGYTF.

V and J are TRBV3-1 and TRBJ2-5; 10 positions agree with TRBD1. V lost 6 bases, J lost 5 bases, and 12 bases stayed unmatched. Germline V gives CDR1 LGHDT, CDR2 YNNKEL (reference sequence). The CDR3 is made up of 16 amino acids. The CDR3 DNA is TGTGCCAGCAGACTCGAGCTGGGACAGGGGTTTGAGACCCAGTACTTC. It translates to CASRLELGQGFETQYF.

This clonotype has a single count. This chain uses TRBV29-1 with TRBJ2-5; D could derive from TRBD1 or TRBD2 (5 bases each). Per the germline V gene, CDR1 is SQVTM and CDR2 is ANQGSEA. Trimming removed 1 base at V and 11 bases at J, with 26 bases between. The CDR3 totals 16 residues. In DNA form, the CDR3 reads TGCAGCGTTGAAGGCAGCCCTGTCTCGGGGCTTAATGAGCAGTACTTC. Translated: CSVEGSPVSGLNEQYF.

A few counts support this clonotype. The rearrangement links TRBV7-9 to TRBJ2-1; 16 positions agree with TRBD2. Losses at the gene ends were 4 bases for V and 2 bases for J; bases not matched to a gene: 5. The CDR3 consists of 18 residues. Germline V CDR1 and CDR2: SEHNR, FQNEAQ (reference sequence). The CDR3 reads CASSWSGTSGRAYNEQFF. Written as DNA, the CDR3 is TGTGCCAGCAGCTGGTCCGGGACTAGCGGGAGGGCCTACAATGAGCAGTTCTTC.

The J gene is TRBJ2-7, the V gene TRBV5-6; 7 nucleotides agree with TRBD1. Germline V lookup: CDR1 SGHDT, CDR2 YYEEEE. J gave up 2 bases and V 4 bases, and 15 bases lay outside the gene matches. CDR3 length: 17 amino acids. CDR3 region: CASSRAIQRTGAYEQYF. The CDR3 nucleotides read TGTGCCAGCAGCCGCGCGATTCAGAGGACAGGCGCCTACGAGCAGTACTTC. The full variable domain, completed using reference TRBV5-6 and TRBJ2-7, is DAGVTQSPTHLIKTRGQQVTLRCSPKSGHDTVSWYQQALGQGPQFIFQYYEEEERQRGNFPDRFSGHQFPNYSSELNVNALLLGDSALYLCASSRAIQRTGAYEQYFGPGTRLTVT.

This chain connects TRBV27 to TRBJ2-7; 8 positions agree with TRBD2. The CDR3 has 15 residues. With V trimmed by 5 bases and J by 4 bases, 10 bases remained unmatched. From germline, CDR1 is MNHEY and CDR2 SMNVEV (reference sequence). This CDR3 is CASSPAPAGAYEQYF. As DNA, the CDR3 is TGTGCCAGCAGTCCCGCCCCAGCGGGGGCTTACGAGCAGTACTTC.

The table lists this clonotype with a few counts. This rearrangement joins TRBV5-1 to TRBJ2-5; D unclear. From germline, CDR1 is SGHRS and CDR2 YFSETQ. V gave up 4 bases and J gave up 5 bases, with 18 bases separating them. CDR3 length equals 15 residues. The CDR3 loop is CASSTDTDLRETQYF. Written as DNA, the CDR3 is TGCGCCAGCAGCACCGACACGGACCTCCGCGAGACCCAGTACTTC. Full variable domain (remainder filled in from reference TRBV5-1 and TRBJ2-5): KAGVTQTPRYLIKTRGQQVTLSCSPISGHRSVSWYQQTPGQGLQFLFEYFSETQRNKGNFPGRFSGRQFSNSRSEMNVSTLELGDSALYLCASSTDTDLRETQYFGPGTRLLVL.

About this clonotype: At one of its ends the junction is not consistent with the germline gene, which may arise from a read error. The V call is TRBV6-5, the J call TRBJ1-6; weak D call: TRBD1 (5 bases). Germline V CDR1 and CDR2: MNHEY, SVGAGI. The CDR3 is 14 residues long. The CDR3 is CTSSWGEGNSPLHF. The CDR3 coding sequence is TGTACCAGCAGTTGGGGGGAAGGAAATTCACCCCTCCACTTT.